This T cell receptor beta chain was sequenced in a study of STAT5B mutations in CD4+ large granular lymphocyte leukemia. Study-level points and caveats: Compared with healthy controls (2/35), patient top clones favored TRBV06 (8/27).

Turning to this clone: Its target is unknown.

Germline assignment: CDR1 SGHTA and CDR2 FQGNSA. V lost 4 bases and J lost 4; bases outside the gene matches: 3. The CDR3 has 14 amino acids. Method: immunoSEQ multiplex PCR; TCRdb's copy keeps in-frame clones and lacks some. The sample records some 41,000 clones, around 85% being singletons. The chain uses TRBV7-2 and TRBJ1-5; TRBD1 matches at 8 bases. The TCR originated in a human donor in good health. Sequencing used CD4+ T cells from blood buffy coats. CDR3 amino acids: CASSSDRGNQPQHF. For the CDR3, the DNA is TGTGCCAGCAGCTCCGACAGGGGTAATCAGCCCCAGCATTTT.